This T cell receptor beta chain originates from a study of cytomegalovirus exposure and HLA in healthy donors. 60 Vbeta and 13 Jbeta primers were used in PCR. Assay used: immunoSEQ multiplex PCR; TCRdb lists only in-frame clones, some missing. The sample holds roughly 170,000 clones, approximately 80% seen once. Study results and caveats: Most TCR sequences showed up rarely, but some public TCRs showed up in many donors.

As for this clone: Its target is not known.

The trim removed 8 bases at V and 0 bases at J, leaving 13 bases unmatched. Germline V CDR1 and CDR2: MDHEN, SYDVKM. The CDR3 contains 19 residues. Sequenced material: PBMCs. This TCR came from a man aged 18 to 35 in good health and CMV-seronegative. The gene calls are TRBV28 and TRBJ2-6; 10 nucleotides align to TRBD1. Here the CDR3 DNA reads TGTGCCAGCTCGTCGGGACAGGGGACAACTTTCTCTGGGGCCAACGTCCTGACTTTC. Its translation: CASSSGQGTTFSGANVLTF.